Below are 4 T cell receptor beta chains sequenced from a single sample in a study of beta chain features in type 1 diabetes. The whole isolated RNA underwent reverse transcription, so sequencing captured expressed TCRB transcripts. The protocol was immunoSEQ multiplex PCR, while the TCRdb copy is restricted to in-frame clones and leaves out a portion. The sample records hundreds of thousands of clones, roughly 13% being singletons. Findings and limits, study-wide: Significant though moderate, a shortening of TCRB CDR3s appeared in all four CD4+ subsets of Type 1 diabetes patients.

For these receptors, no antigen is known. Sequencing was performed on naive CD4+ T cells from blood. The receptors were sampled from a man between 18 and 35 years old with type 1 diabetes.

V gene TRBV7-2 combines with J gene TRBJ2-3; D might be TRBD2 (7 bases). CDR1 and CDR2 (germline): SGHTA, FQGNSA. This CDR3 comprises 17 residues. Trimming shortened V by 1 base and J by 6 bases, and 20 bases separated the two germline ends. CDR3 nucleotides: TGTGCCAGCAGCTTAGTCCAGCGGGGCTATCAGGGGGATACGCAGTATTTT. Protein product: CASSLVQRGYQGDTQYF. The full variable domain, in which reference TRBV7-2 and TRBJ2-3 provide the parts outside the CDR3, is GAGVSQSPSNKVTEKGKDVELRCDPISGHTALYWYRQSLGQGLEFLIYFQGNSAPDKSGLPSDRFSAERTGGSVSTLTIQRTQQEDSAVYLCASSLVQRGYQGDTQYFGPGTRLTVL.

The chain uses TRBV19 and TRBJ1-2, with a possible D match to TRBD1 (5 bases). Germline-derived CDR1 and CDR2 are LNHDA and SQIVND (reference sequence). Trimming removed 7 bases from V and 8 bases from J, with 17 bases in between. The CDR3 has 13 residues. The CDR3 spells CASTSGVPSGYTF. The CDR3 nucleotides read TGTGCCAGTACCTCGGGGGTTCCTTCCGGCTACACCTTC.

In its sample, this clone was seen a few times. The chain combines TRBV9 with TRBJ1-4, with 7 bases lining up with TRBD1. With V trimmed by 0 bases and J by 8 bases, 10 bases remained unmatched. Germline V gene lookup returns CDR1 SGDLS and CDR2 YYNGEE. This CDR3 is 16 amino acids long. CDR3 region: CASSVGGTGVGEKLFF. The CDR3, as DNA: TGTGCCAGCAGCGTAGGTGGAACAGGGGTTGGCGAAAAACTGTTTTTT.

This clone was seen a few times. The chain employs TRBV5-1 and TRBJ2-2, with D perhaps being TRBD1 or TRBD2 (5 bases each). The germline V and J ends were trimmed by 0 bases and 1 base, with 7 bases remaining between them. The CDR3 contains 15 residues. Germline V CDR1 and CDR2: SGHRS, YFSETQ. The CDR3 loop reads CASSLGGVNTGELFF. The CDR3 DNA is TGCGCCAGCAGCTTGGGAGGGGTGAACACCGGGGAGCTGTTTTTT.